What follows is one TCR beta chain and its context. Clones were read by immunoSEQ multiplex PCR, and TCRdb kept only the in-frame ones, dropping some. Of over 130,000 clones in the sample, 60% to 80% were seen once. Germline V lookup: CDR1 SGHDN, CDR2 FVKESK. The CDR3 spans 19 residues. With V trimmed by 4 bases and J by 3 bases, 16 bases remained unmatched. The source of the sample is a study of blood T cell repertoires in COVID-19. In the study overall: Nucleic acid was either cDNA or gDNA, and it came from T cells, B-cell-depleted T cells, or PBMCs.

The V call is TRBV14, the J call TRBJ1-4, with TRBD1 identical over 8 bases. The receptor was derived from a woman between 45 and 65 years old who had recovered from COVID-19. Input material: PBMCs or T cells enriched from blood (not recorded which). Here the CDR3 reads CASSRDHKTGAGANEKLFF. The CDR3 DNA follows: TGTGCCAGCAGCCGAGATCATAAGACAGGGGCGGGTGCTAATGAAAAACTGTTTTTT.